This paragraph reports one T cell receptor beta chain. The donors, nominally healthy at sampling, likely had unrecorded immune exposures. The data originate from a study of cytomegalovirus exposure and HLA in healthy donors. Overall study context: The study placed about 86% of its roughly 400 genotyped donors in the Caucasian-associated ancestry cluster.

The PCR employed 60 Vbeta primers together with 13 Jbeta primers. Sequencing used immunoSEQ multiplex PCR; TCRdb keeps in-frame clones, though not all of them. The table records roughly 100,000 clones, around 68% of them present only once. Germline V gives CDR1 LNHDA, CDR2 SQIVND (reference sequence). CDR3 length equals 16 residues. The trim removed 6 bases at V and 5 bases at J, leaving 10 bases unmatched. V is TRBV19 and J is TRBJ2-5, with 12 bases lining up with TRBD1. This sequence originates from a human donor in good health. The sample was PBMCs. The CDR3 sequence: CASSMTGTGGSETQYF. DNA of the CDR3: TGTGCCAGTAGCATGACCGGGACAGGGGGCTCGGAGACCCAGTACTTC.